Presented here are 11 T cell receptor beta chains from one specimen sequenced in a study of shared clonotypes between healthy human individuals. This table comes from immunoSEQ multiplex PCR, and its TCRdb copy is limited to in-frame clones, with some not included. The sample has more than 450,000 clones, about four fifths seen once. The specimen was PBMCs. Receptor source: a woman between 40 and 55 years old in good health. Some clones in this sample may be carry-over from other donors' samples.

The genes are TRBV5-1 and TRBJ2-3; D is undetermined. In germline, CDR1 is SGHRS, CDR2 YFSETQ. The CDR3 spans 15 residues. V was cut by 4 bases and J by 0 bases, with 12 bases left in between. CDR3: CASSADGPSTDTQYF. In DNA form, the CDR3 reads TGCGCCAGCAGCGCTGACGGACCTAGCACAGATACGCAGTATTTT.

V usage is TRBV28 and J usage is TRBJ2-1; the match to TRBD1 covers 9 bases. V was pared by 7 bases and J by 7 bases, with 11 bases of the junction left unmatched. There are 15 residues in the CDR3. Germline V gives CDR1 MDHEN, CDR2 SYDVKM. This chain's CDR3 is CASTTGGLVLNEQFF. The CDR3 nucleotides are TGTGCCAGCACCACAGGGGGCTTGGTACTGAATGAGCAGTTCTTC.

V gene TRBV11-2 combines with J gene TRBJ2-7, with unresolved D. With 5 bases removed from V and 2 bases from J, the gap between germline ends came to 13 bases. This CDR3 contains 14 residues. Per germline, CDR1 SGHAT and CDR2 FQNNGV. For the CDR3, the DNA is TGTGCCAGCAGCCAAGCAAACAGAGCCTACGAGCAGTACTTC. It is translated as CASSQANRAYEQYF. The full variable domain, rest sourced from reference TRBV11-2 and TRBJ2-7, is EAGVAQSPRYKIIEKRQSVAFWCNPISGHATLYWYQQILGQGPKLLIQFQNNGVVDDSQLPKDRFSAERLKGVDSTLKIQPAKLEDSAVYLCASSQANRAYEQYFGPGTRLTVT.

This clone was detected only once. This chain connects TRBV7-3 to TRBJ2-5; 9 bases match TRBD1. The DNA end is more similar to TRBJ2-7, so the J call may be wrong. This CDR3 has 14 residues. CDR1 and CDR2 from the germline V gene are SGHTA and FQGTGA. The CDR3 here is CASSPGTGSYEQYF. Written as DNA, the CDR3 is TGTGCCAGCAGCCCCGGGACAGGGTCCTACGAGCAGTACTTC.

The chain uses TRBV7-8 and TRBJ2-1, with 7 bases identical to TRBD2. J was trimmed by 4 bases and V by 4 bases; bases with no gene match: 7. From germline, CDR1 is SGHVS and CDR2 FQNEAQ. There are 15 residues in the CDR3. In nucleotides, the CDR3 is TGTGCCAGCAGCTCTACCAGCGGGGAATACAATGAGCAGTTCTTC. Residues: CASSSTSGEYNEQFF.

This chain connects TRBV7-3 to TRBJ1-3; D not certain. The ends were cut back, 5 bases at V and 0 bases at J, with 8 bases in the middle. Germline CDR1 is SGHTA and CDR2 is FQGTGA. The CDR3 runs to 14 residues. Here the CDR3 reads CASSQSNSGNTIYF. CDR3 coding DNA: TGTGCCAGCAGCCAAAGCAACTCTGGAAACACCATATATTTT.

The chain couples TRBV19 to TRBJ2-3, with 8 bases aligning to TRBD2. Looked up from germline, CDR1 is LNHDA and CDR2 is SQIVND (reference sequence). The V gene end was trimmed by 3 bases and the J gene end by 4 bases; junction bases not matched to a gene: 3. The CDR3 spans 14 residues. CDR3 DNA sequence: TGTGCCAGTAGTATCCTAGCGGGTCCAGATACGCAGTATTTT. Its protein is CASSILAGPDTQYF.

This sequence joins TRBV27 and TRBJ2-7, with 10 bases identical to TRBD1. Germline V gene lookup returns CDR1 MNHEY and CDR2 SMNVEV (reference sequence). V trimming: 5 bases; J trimming: 2 bases; junction bases outside the gene matches: 3. This CDR3 comprises 14 residues. CDR3 bases: TGTGCCAGCAGTGGGACAGGGGACCCCTACGAGCAGTACTTC. It is translated as CASSGTGDPYEQYF.

This clone was seen more than once but under ten times. This chain connects TRBV7-2 to TRBJ2-3; weak D call: TRBD2 (6 bases). CDR1 is SGHTA, CDR2 FQGNSA, per germline. V lost 8 bases to trimming and J lost 5 bases, with 29 bases between them. The CDR3 extends over 18 amino acids. The CDR3 DNA follows: TGTGCCAGCTGCATGCAAGTGTCTTCGGGAGTATCAGTAGATACGCAGTATTTT. Protein: CASCMQVSSGVSVDTQYF.

The V and J genes are TRBV12-5 and TRBJ2-5, with 11 bases that match TRBD2. J was trimmed by 5 bases and V by 7 bases; bases with no gene match: 12. The CDR3 loop spans 16 amino acids. CDR1 is LGHNT and CDR2 is FRNRAP in the germline V gene. CDR3 DNA sequence: TGTGCTAGTGCCCTGGAGGTAGCGGGAGGGAGGGAGACCCAGTACTTC. Translation gives CASALEVAGGRETQYF.

Of note for this clone: Germline and junction disagree at one end, which may indicate a read error. The J gene is TRBJ2-1, the V gene TRBV7-3, with D perhaps matching TRBD1 or TRBD2 (5 bases each). The germline V gene encodes CDR1 SGHTA and CDR2 FQGTGA. This CDR3 comprises 15 residues. CDR3 amino acids: CASSLTGESFNEQFF. For the CDR3, the DNA is TGTGCCAGCAGCTTAACGGGGGAATCCTTCAATGAGCAGTTCTTC.